Each of the 13 T cell receptor beta chains below was sequenced from the same sample in a study of OX40 agonist ivuxolimab in advanced cancers. Clones were sequenced by immunoSEQ multiplex PCR, and TCRdb holds only the in-frame ones, with some missing. The sample has fewer than 25,000 clones, 84% seen once. The source was CD4+ or CD8+ T cells sorted from blood, collected in a trial of the OX40 agonist ivuxolimab. These receptor sequences come from an adult with an advanced solid tumor such as melanoma, head and neck, liver or kidney cancer.

In DNA form, the CDR3 reads TGCGCCAGCAGCCGCGTGACTAGCGGATACACCGGGGAGCTGTTTTTT. Translated, it gives CASSRVTSGYTGELFF. The rearrangement uses TRBV5-1 and TRBJ2-2; 9 positions match TRBD2. The CDR3 is 16 amino acids. J gave up 3 bases and V 4 bases, and 7 bases lay outside the gene matches. Germline CDR1 and CDR2: SGHRS and YFSETQ.

The CDR3 region is CASSPQGDINQPQHF. CDR3 nucleotide sequence: TGTGCCAGTAGTCCACAGGGAGACATTAATCAGCCCCAGCATTTT. The chain combines TRBV19 with TRBJ1-5, with a tentative D call TRBD1 (6 bases). The germline V gene encodes CDR1 LNHDA and CDR2 SQIVND (reference sequence). V was clipped by 5 bases and J by 4 bases, with 15 bases between them. CDR3 length equals 15 residues. Looking up the rest from reference TRBV19 and TRBJ1-5 gives the full variable domain: DGGITQSPKYLFRKEGQNVTLSCEQNLNHDAMYWYRQDPGQGLRLIYYSQIVNDFQKGDIAEGYSVSREKKESFPLTVTSAQKNPTAFYLCASSPQGDINQPQHFGDGTRLSIL.

The chain carries TRBV7-9 and TRBJ2-1; D remains unclear. Per the germline V gene, CDR1 is SEHNR and CDR2 is FQNEAQ (reference sequence). The V end was cut by 4 bases, the J end by 0 bases, with 10 bases between. This CDR3 comprises 15 residues. The CDR3 DNA reads TGTGCCAGCAGCTCCGACCCGAGCTCCTACAATGAGCAGTTCTTC. Translated, it gives CASSSDPSSYNEQFF.

This clone was detected once. The rearrangement uses TRBV9 and TRBJ1-5; tentative D call: TRBD1 (6 bases). Trimming left V 3 bases short and J 2 bases short, with 12 bases between. Germline assignment: CDR1 SGDLS and CDR2 YYNGEE. The CDR3 extends over 15 amino acids. The CDR3 sequence is CASSAQGLGNQPQHF. As DNA, the CDR3 is TGTGCCAGCAGCGCACAGGGTTTGGGCAATCAGCCCCAGCATTTT.

This clone was observed once. This sequence joins TRBV6-6 and TRBJ1-2; 8 nucleotides align to TRBD1. The CDR3 runs 14 residues. Germline V gene lookup returns CDR1 MNHNY and CDR2 SVGAGI (reference sequence). Unmatched junction bases numbered 15, after V lost 10 bases and J lost 8 bases. The CDR3 reads CATATGEGYLGYTF. The CDR3 DNA reads as TGTGCCACGGCGACAGGGGAGGGTTATCTGGGCTACACCTTC.

The chain is built from TRBV2 and TRBJ2-1; D remains unclear. Trimming shortened V by 9 bases and J by 2 bases, and 5 bases separated the two germline ends. Per the germline V gene, CDR1 is SNHLY and CDR2 is FYNNEI. The CDR3 has 11 residues. CDR3 DNA: TGTGCCAGTCGGGCCTACAATGAGCAGTTCTTC. This encodes CASRAYNEQFF.

This clone was picked up a small number of times. The chain has TRBV2 and TRBJ2-1, with D perhaps matching TRBD1 (5 bases). The V end was cut by 4 bases, the J end by 15 bases, with 25 bases between. The CDR3 is 15 residues long. CDR1 SNHLY and CDR2 FYNNEI come from the germline V gene. CDR3 amino acids: CASSVSLGQVLGLFF. DNA of the CDR3: TGTGCCAGCAGTGTAAGCCTAGGGCAAGTCCTGGGGCTGTTCTTC.

CDR3 sequence reads: CASSLGPGGYTF. The CDR3 DNA is TGCGCCAGCAGCTTGGGCCCGGGGGGCTACACCTTC. The V call is TRBV5-1, the J call TRBJ1-2, with D uncertain. The V gene's germline CDR1 is SGHRS and CDR2 YFSETQ. The length of the CDR3 is 12 residues. The germline V and J ends were trimmed by 0 bases and 8 bases, with 8 bases remaining between them. Using reference TRBV5-1 and TRBJ1-2 for the parts outside the CDR3, the full variable domain is KAGVTQTPRYLIKTRGQQVTLSCSPISGHRSVSWYQQTPGQGLQFLFEYFSETQRNKGNFPGRFSGRQFSNSRSEMNVSTLELGDSALYLCASSLGPGGYTFGSGTRLTVV.

This clone occurred a few times. The chain combines TRBV10-2 with TRBJ1-1; D is unresolved. This CDR3 has 13 amino acids. Germline values: CDR1 WSHSY, CDR2 SAAADI. V was shortened by 1 base and J by 6 bases, with 9 bases between the two germline ends. CDR3 DNA sequence: TGCGCCAGCAGTGAGTTCGGGTGGGCTGAAGCTTTCTTT. Encoded protein: CASSEFGWAEAFF.

V gene TRBV19 combines with J gene TRBJ2-5; D is unresolved. This CDR3 has 14 residues. The V gene's germline CDR1 is LNHDA and CDR2 SQIVND (reference sequence). V dropped 4 bases and J dropped 3 bases, with 12 bases sitting between them. The CDR3 here is CASSNTGTKETQYF. The DNA for the CDR3 is TGTGCCAGTAGTAATACTGGAACGAAAGAGACCCAGTACTTC.

This chain links TRBV4-1 with TRBJ2-3; the D is unclear. This CDR3 has 14 residues. Deletions cut 10 bases from V and 2 bases from J, with 16 bases between. Germline CDR1 reads MGHRA; CDR2 reads YSYEKL. CDR3 loop: CAIADTTNTDTQYF. The CDR3 DNA sequence: TGCGCCATCGCAGACACTACGAACACAGATACGCAGTATTTT.

In its sample, this clone was seen a few times. Other DNA sequences in this sample translate to the same CDR3. The rearrangement uses TRBV30 and TRBJ2-6, with D tentatively TRBD2 (7 bases). Germline V gene lookup returns CDR1 GTSNPN and CDR2 SVGIG (reference sequence). The CDR3 runs to 14 residues. The V gene lost 5 bases and the J gene lost 3 bases, with 11 bases spanning the gap. This chain's CDR3 is CAWGEGVGANVLTF. The CDR3 DNA reads as TGTGCCTGGGGGGAGGGGGTTGGGGCCAACGTCCTGACTTTC.

The V and J genes are TRBV4-2 and TRBJ2-7; 8 bases are shared with TRBD1. The V and J ends lost 3 bases and 4 bases, in that order; junction bases with no gene match: 8. CDR3 size: 15 residues. The V gene's germline CDR1 is LGHNA and CDR2 YNFKEQ. CDR3 in amino acids: CASSHGQGSEYEQYF. The CDR3 DNA reads as TGTGCCAGCAGCCATGGACAGGGAAGTGAATACGAGCAGTACTTC.